This T cell receptor beta chain was captured in a study of blood T cell repertoires in COVID-19. About the study: The analysed material was cDNA or gDNA that came from T cells, B-cell-depleted T cells, or PBMCs.

Clones were read by immunoSEQ multiplex PCR, and TCRdb kept only the in-frame ones, dropping some. The table lists some 330,000 clones, roughly 87% of them singletons. The CDR3 consists of 16 residues. The V gene end was trimmed by 4 bases and the J gene end by 8 bases; junction bases not matched to a gene: 16. The germline V gene has CDR1 SGHRS and CDR2 YFSETQ. The rearrangement joins TRBV5-1 to TRBJ1-2; the match to TRBD1 covers 8 bases. This receptor was identified in a woman aged 45-65 years who had recovered from COVID-19. Source material: PBMCs or T cells enriched from blood (not recorded which). CDR3 nucleotide sequence: TGCGCCAGCAGCCAAGGGGGGACAGGAACATTTAGGGGCTACACCTTC. Translating gives CASSQGGTGTFRGYTF.